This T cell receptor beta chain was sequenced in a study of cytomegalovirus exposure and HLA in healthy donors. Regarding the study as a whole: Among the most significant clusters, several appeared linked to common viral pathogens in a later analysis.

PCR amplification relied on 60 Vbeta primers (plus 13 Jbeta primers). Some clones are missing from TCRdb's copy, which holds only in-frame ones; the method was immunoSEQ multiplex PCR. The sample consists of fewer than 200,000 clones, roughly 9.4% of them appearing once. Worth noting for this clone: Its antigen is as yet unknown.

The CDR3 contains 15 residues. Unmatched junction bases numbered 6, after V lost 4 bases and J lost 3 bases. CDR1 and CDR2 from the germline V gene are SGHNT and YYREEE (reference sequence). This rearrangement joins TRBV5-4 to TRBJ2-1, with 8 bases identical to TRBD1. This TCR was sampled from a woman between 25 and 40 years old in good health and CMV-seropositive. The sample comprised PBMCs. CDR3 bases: TGTGCCAGCAGCCCCGGGACAGGCCTCTACAATGAGCAGTTCTTC. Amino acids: CASSPGTGLYNEQFF.